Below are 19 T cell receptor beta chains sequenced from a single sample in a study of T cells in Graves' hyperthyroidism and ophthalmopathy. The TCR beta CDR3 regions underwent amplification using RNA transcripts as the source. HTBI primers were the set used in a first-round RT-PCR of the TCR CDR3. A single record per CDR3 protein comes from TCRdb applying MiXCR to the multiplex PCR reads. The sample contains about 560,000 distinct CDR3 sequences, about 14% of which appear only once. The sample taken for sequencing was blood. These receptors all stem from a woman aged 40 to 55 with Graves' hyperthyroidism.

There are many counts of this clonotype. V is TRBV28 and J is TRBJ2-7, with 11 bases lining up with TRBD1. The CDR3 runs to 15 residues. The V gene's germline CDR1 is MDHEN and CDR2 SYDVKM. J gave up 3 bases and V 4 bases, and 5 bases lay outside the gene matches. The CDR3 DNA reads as TGTGCCAGCAGTTCAGGAGGGACAGGGGGCTACGAGCAGTACTTC. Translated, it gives CASSSGGTGGYEQYF.

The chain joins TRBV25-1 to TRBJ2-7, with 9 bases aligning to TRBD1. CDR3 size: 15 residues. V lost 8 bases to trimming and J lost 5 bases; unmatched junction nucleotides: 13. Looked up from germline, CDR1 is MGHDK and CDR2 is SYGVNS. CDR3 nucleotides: TGTGCCAGCGGAAAAGACGGGACAGGGACGCACGAGCAGTACTTC. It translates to CASGKDGTGTHEQYF.

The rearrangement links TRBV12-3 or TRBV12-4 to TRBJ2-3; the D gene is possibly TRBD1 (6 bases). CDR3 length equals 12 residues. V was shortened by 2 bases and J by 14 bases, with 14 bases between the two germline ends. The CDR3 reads CASSLMGHPGYF. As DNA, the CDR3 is TGTGCCAGCAGTTTAATGGGACACCCGGGGTATTTT.

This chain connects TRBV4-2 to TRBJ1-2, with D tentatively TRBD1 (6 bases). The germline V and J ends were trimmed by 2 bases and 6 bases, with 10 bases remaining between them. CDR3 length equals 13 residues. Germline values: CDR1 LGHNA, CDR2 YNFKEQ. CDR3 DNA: TGTGCCAGCAGCCAAAGGCAGGGGAATGGCTACACCTTC. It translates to CASSQRQGNGYTF.

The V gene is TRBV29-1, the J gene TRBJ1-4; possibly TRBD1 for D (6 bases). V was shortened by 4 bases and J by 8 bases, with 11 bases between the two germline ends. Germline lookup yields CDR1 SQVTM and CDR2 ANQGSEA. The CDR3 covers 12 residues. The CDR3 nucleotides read TGCAGCGTTGCCAGGGGTGGCGAAAAACTGTTTTTT. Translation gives CSVARGGEKLFF. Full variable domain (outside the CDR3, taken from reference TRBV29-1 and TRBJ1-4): SAVISQKPSRDICQRGTSLTIQCQVDSQVTMMFWYRQQPGQSLTLIATANQGSEATYESGFVIDKFPISRPNLTFSTLTVSNMSPEDSSIYLCSVARGGEKLFFGSGTQLSVL.

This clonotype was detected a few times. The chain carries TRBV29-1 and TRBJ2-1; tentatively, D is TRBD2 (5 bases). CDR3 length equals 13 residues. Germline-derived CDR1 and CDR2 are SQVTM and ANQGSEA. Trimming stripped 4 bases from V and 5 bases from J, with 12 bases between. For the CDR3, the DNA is TGCAGCGTTGCGGGGAGACTGAACAATGAGCAGTTCTTC. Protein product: CSVAGRLNNEQFF.

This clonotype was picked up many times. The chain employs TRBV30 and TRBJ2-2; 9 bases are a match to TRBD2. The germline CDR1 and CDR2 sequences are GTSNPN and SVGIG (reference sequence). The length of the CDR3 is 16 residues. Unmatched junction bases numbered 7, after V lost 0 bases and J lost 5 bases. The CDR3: CAWSVIAGEYTGELFF. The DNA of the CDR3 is TGTGCCTGGAGTGTAATAGCGGGAGAGTATACCGGGGAGCTGTTTTTT.

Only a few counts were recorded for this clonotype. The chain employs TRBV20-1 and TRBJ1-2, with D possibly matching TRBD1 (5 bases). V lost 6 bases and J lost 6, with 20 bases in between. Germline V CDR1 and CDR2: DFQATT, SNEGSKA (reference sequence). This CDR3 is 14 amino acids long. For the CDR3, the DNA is TGCAGTGCAAGGCCGGGCGACAGAGTTCATGGCTACACCTTC. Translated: CSARPGDRVHGYTF.

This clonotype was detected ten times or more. CDR3 bases: TGTGCCAGCAGCTTGACAGGGAACAGCAATCAGCCCCAGCATTTT. This codes for CASSLTGNSNQPQHF. The V call is TRBV11-2, the J call TRBJ1-5; 7 bases line up with TRBD1. J gave up 1 base and V 3 bases, and 3 bases lay outside the gene matches. The CDR3 covers 15 residues. Germline assignment: CDR1 SGHAT and CDR2 FQNNGV.

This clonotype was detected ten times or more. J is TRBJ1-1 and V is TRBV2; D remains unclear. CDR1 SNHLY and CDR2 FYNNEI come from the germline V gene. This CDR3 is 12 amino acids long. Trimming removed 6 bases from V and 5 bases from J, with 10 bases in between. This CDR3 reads CASRFQVTEAFF. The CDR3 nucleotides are TGTGCCAGCAGATTTCAGGTTACTGAAGCTTTCTTT. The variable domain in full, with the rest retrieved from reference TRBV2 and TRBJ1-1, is EPEVTQTPSHQVTQMGQEVILRCVPISNHLYFYWYRQILGQKVEFLVSFYNNEISEKSEIFDDQFSVERPDGSNFTLKIRSTKLEDSAMYFCASRFQVTEAFFGQGTRLTVV.

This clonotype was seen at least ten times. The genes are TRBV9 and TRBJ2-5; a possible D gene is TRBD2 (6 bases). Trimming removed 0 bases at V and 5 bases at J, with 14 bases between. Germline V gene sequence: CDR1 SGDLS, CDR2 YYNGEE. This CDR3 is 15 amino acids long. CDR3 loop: CASSVGGTQRETQYF. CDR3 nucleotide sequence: TGTGCCAGCAGCGTAGGCGGGACTCAACGGGAGACCCAGTACTTC.

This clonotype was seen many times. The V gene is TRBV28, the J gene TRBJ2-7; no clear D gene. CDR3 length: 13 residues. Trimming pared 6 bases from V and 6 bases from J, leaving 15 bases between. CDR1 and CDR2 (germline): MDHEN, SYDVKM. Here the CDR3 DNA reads TGTGCCAGCAGATTCTTTCATAGTTCCGAGCAGTACTTC. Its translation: CASRFFHSSEQYF.

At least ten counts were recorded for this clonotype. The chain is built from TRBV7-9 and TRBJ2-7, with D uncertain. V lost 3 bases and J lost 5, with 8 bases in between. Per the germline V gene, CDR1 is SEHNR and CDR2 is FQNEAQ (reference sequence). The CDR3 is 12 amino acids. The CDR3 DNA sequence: TGTGCCAGCAGCTTGTCAGAGGACGAGCAGTACTTC. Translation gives CASSLSEDEQYF.

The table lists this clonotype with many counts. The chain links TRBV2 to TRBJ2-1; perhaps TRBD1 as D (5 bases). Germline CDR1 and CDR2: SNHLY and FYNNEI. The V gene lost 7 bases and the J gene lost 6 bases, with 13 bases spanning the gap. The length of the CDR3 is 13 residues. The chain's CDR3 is CASIPRQSNEQFF. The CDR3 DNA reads TGTGCCAGCATTCCGAGACAGAGCAATGAGCAGTTCTTC.

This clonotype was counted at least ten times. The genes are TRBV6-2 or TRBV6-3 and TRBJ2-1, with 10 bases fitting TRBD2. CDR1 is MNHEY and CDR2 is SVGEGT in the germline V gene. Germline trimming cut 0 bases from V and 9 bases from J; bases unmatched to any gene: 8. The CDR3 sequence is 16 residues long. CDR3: CASSYSPSGRASEQFF. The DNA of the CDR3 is TGTGCCAGCAGTTACTCTCCCAGCGGGAGGGCTAGTGAGCAGTTCTTC.

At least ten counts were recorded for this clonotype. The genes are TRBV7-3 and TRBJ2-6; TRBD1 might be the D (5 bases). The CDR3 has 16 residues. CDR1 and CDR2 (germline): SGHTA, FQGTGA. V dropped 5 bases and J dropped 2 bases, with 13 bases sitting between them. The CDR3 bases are TGTGCCAGCAGCCCCGGTAGGGGCACTGGGGCCAACGTCCTGACTTTC. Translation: CASSPGRGTGANVLTF. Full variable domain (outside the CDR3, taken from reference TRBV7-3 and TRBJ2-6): GAGVSQTPSNKVTEKGKYVELRCDPISGHTALYWYRQSLGQGPEFLIYFQGTGAADDSGLPNDRFFAVRPEGSVSTLKIQRTERGDSAVYLCASSPGRGTGANVLTFGAGSRLTVL.

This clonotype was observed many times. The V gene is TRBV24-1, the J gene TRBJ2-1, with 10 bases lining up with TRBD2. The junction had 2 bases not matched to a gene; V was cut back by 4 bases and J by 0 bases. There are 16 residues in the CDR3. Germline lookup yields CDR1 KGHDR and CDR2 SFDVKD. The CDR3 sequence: CATSEPSGSSYNEQFF. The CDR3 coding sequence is TGTGCCACCAGTGAACCTAGCGGGAGCTCCTACAATGAGCAGTTCTTC.

The CDR3 DNA is TGTGCCACCCCTAATCGAGTTCGCCAGCCCCAGCATTTT. It specifies CATPNRVRQPQHF. The chain combines TRBV15 with TRBJ1-5; no firm D call. The CDR3 totals 13 residues. Between the trimmed V and J ends, which lost 8 bases and 7 bases, there was a span of 15 bases. Germline V lookup: CDR1 LNHNV, CDR2 YYDKDF (reference sequence).

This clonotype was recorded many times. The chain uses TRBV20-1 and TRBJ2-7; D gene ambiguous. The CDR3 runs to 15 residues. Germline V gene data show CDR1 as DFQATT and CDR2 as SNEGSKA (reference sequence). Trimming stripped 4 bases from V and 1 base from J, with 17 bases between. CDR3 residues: CSATPVTQMSYEQYF. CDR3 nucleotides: TGCAGTGCTACCCCTGTAACTCAGATGTCCTACGAGCAGTACTTC.